Each of the 10 T cell receptor beta chains below was sequenced from the same sample in a study of T cell repertoires in cytomegalovirus infection. TCRdb processed the reads anew with MiXCR; each CDR3 protein has one entry. Of 250,000 or so distinct CDR3 sequences detected, roughly an eighth appear once; the ten largest clones hold approximately 1.6%. The sequenced material came from PBMCs. These receptors all stem from a human donor in good health (CMV status not recorded). Some clones in this sample may be carry-over from other donors' samples.

The sample holds many counts of this clonotype. The chain links TRBV7-3 to TRBJ1-6; D gene ambiguous. V lost 2 bases, J lost 10 bases, and 9 bases lay in between. CDR1 and CDR2 (germline): SGHTA, FQGTGA. CDR3 length equals 13 residues. CDR3 in amino acids: CASSLRQGSPLHF. The CDR3 DNA sequence: TGTGCCAGCAGCTTACGCCAAGGGTCACCCCTCCACTTT.

This clonotype has only a few counts. This chain uses TRBV18 with TRBJ2-5; D uncertain. The CDR3 sequence is 11 residues long. The germline V and J ends were trimmed by 3 bases and 6 bases, with 5 bases remaining between them. CDR1 is KGHSH, CDR2 LQKENI, per germline. The CDR3 protein is CASSPGQTQYF. The CDR3 DNA follows: TGTGCCAGCTCACCCGGCCAGACCCAGTACTTC.

Details on this clonotype: This may stem from a read error, because a much larger clone lies one nucleotide away. This chain links TRBV6-5 with TRBJ2-6; 7 bases fit TRBD1. The CDR3 is 18 amino acids. Germline CDR1 and CDR2: MNHEY and SVGAGI. With V trimmed by 2 bases and J by 1 base, 8 bases remained unmatched. CDR3: CASSYRPGQSSGANVLTF. Here the CDR3 DNA reads TGTGCCAGCAGTTACAGACCGGGACAGAGTTCTGGGGCCAACGTCCTGACTTTC.

The chain joins TRBV5-1 to TRBJ1-2; 7 positions agree with TRBD1. The CDR3 runs 16 residues. Trimming at V came to 0 bases and at J to 3 bases, leaving 8 bases not matched to a gene. CDR1 is SGHRS and CDR2 is YFSETQ in the germline V gene. The CDR3 coding sequence is TGCGCCAGCAGCTTGGTAACCGGGACAGCCGACTATGGCTACACCTTC. It codes for CASSLVTGTADYGYTF.

The chain couples TRBV9 to TRBJ1-1, with no clear D. Germline CDR1 reads SGDLS; CDR2 reads YYNGEE. CDR3 size: 14 residues. Trimming removed 0 bases from V and 1 base from J, with 7 bases in between. CDR3 region: CASSVAVQNTEAFF. The CDR3 DNA is TGTGCCAGCAGCGTAGCTGTTCAGAACACTGAAGCTTTCTTT.

In this sample, this clonotype turned up many times. The V call is TRBV7-3, the J call TRBJ2-7; no definite D call. The CDR3 is made up of 12 amino acids. Germline CDR1 and CDR2: SGHTA and FQGTGA. Trimming shortened V by 6 bases and J by 7 bases, and 13 bases separated the two germline ends. The CDR3 DNA is TGTGCCAGCAGTTCCATACTCGGGGAGCAGTACTTC. Encoded protein: CASSSILGEQYF.

The J gene is TRBJ2-5, the V gene TRBV29-1; D possibly uses TRBD1 or TRBD2 (5 bases each). This CDR3 is built from 13 residues. The V end was cut by 3 bases, the J end by 0 bases, with 8 bases between. The germline CDR1 and CDR2 sequences are SQVTM and ANQGSEA. The CDR3 DNA reads as TGCAGCGTTGACTGGGGGTACCAAGAGACCCAGTACTTC. It translates to CSVDWGYQETQYF.

This clonotype was observed at least ten times. This chain links TRBV7-8 with TRBJ2-2, with TRBD1 matching over 7 bases. Germline loops: CDR1 SGHVS, CDR2 FQNEAQ. Germline trimming cut 5 bases from V and 0 bases from J; bases unmatched to any gene: 6. This CDR3 has 16 residues. CDR3 loop: CASSPGQLANTGELFF. The CDR3 DNA is TGTGCCAGCAGCCCGGGACAGCTCGCGAACACCGGGGAGCTGTTTTTT.

This clonotype has a single count. CDR3 loop: CASSLAPGPGRGYTF. The CDR3, as DNA: TGTGCCAGCAGCTTAGCGCCAGGACCGGGACGTGGCTACACCTTC. The chain employs TRBV11-1 and TRBJ1-2; a weak D match, TRBD1 (5 bases). The V end lost 0 bases, the J end lost 7 bases, and 15 bases lay between the germline ends. The CDR3 spans 15 residues. Germline values: CDR1 SGHAT, CDR2 FQDESV (reference sequence). The complete variable domain, with remaining parts taken from reference TRBV11-1 and TRBJ1-2, reads EAEVAQSPRYKITEKSQAVAFWCDPISGHATLYWYRQILGQGPELLVQFQDESVVDDSQLPKDRFSAERLKGVDSTLKIQPAELGDSAMYLCASSLAPGPGRGYTFGSGTRLTVV.

This clonotype was counted only a few times. This chain joins TRBV5-6 and TRBJ2-2; the D is unclear. There are 16 residues in the CDR3. The germline V gene has CDR1 SGHDT and CDR2 YYEEEE. Deletions cut 2 bases from V and 0 bases from J, with 11 bases between. CDR3 in DNA: TGTGCCAGCAGCTTACCCGAGACTTCGAACACCGGGGAGCTGTTTTTT. This sequence encodes CASSLPETSNTGELFF.